This TCR beta chain was sequenced for a study of Ad26.COV2.S vaccination and SARS-CoV-2 variants. Looking at the study overall: Into the muscle, Ad26.COV2.S was dosed once or twice, 56 days apart. Study conclusions and caveats: Vaccinated and placebo-treated recipients had similar non-spike TCR breadth.

Germline V gene sequence: CDR1 GTSNPN, CDR2 SVGIG (reference sequence). V was clipped by 1 base and J by 0 bases, with 7 bases between them. This CDR3 has 14 amino acids. As for this clone: Its antigen is not known.

The assay was immunoSEQ multiplex PCR, and TCRdb's table has in-frame clones only and misses some. The sample records about 410,000 clones, approximately 90% being singletons. Treatment meaning: around 19 received Ad26.COV2.S at low or high dose, single or two shots; 5 received placebo; per-sample allocation not given. Specimen acquisition occurred on day 63 following the initial vaccine or placebo injection. In Boston, an adult donor aged 18-55 years took part. Built on an Ad26 vector, the vaccine expressed Wuhan-strain SARS-CoV-2 spike. This TCR was sampled from a person aged 18 to 59 who received the Ad26.COV2.S COVID-19 vaccine or a placebo. Sequences were derived from peripheral blood, sampled in a trial of Ad26.COV2.S vaccine versus placebo. This chain uses TRBV30 with TRBJ1-3; D not resolved. CDR3 DNA: TGTGCCTGGAGTGGGGATTACTCTGGAAACACCATATATTTT. Its protein product is CAWSGDYSGNTIYF.